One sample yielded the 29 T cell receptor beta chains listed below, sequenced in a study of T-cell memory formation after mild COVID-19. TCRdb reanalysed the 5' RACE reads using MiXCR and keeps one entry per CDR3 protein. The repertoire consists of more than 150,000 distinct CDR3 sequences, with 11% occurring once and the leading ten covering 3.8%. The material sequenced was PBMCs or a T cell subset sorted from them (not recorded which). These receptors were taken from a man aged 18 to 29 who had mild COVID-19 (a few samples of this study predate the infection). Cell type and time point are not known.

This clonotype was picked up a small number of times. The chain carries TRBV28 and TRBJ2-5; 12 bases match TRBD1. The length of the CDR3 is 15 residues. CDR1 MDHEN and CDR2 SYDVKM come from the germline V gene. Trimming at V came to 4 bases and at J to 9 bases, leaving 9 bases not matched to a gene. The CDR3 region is CASSSPGQGAEAQYF. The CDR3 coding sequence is TGTGCCAGCAGTTCTCCGGGACAGGGGGCTGAGGCCCAGTACTTC.

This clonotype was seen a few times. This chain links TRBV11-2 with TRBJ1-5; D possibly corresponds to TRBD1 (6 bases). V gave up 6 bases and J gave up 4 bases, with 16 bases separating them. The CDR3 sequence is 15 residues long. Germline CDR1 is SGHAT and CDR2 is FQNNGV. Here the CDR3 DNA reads TGTGCCAGCAGGGAAACAGGGAATGGGAATCAGCCCCAGCATTTT. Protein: CASRETGNGNQPQHF.

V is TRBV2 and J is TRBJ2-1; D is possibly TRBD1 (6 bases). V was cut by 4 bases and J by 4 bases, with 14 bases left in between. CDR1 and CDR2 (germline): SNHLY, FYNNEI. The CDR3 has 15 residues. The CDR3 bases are TGTGCCAGCAGTGCTCGGACAGCCAATTACAATGAGCAGTTCTTC. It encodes CASSARTANYNEQFF.

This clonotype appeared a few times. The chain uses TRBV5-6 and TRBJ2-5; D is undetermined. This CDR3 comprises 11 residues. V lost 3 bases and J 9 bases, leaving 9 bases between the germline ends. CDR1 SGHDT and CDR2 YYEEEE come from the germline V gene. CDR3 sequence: CASSYSLAQYF. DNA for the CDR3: TGTGCCAGCAGCTACTCCCTGGCCCAGTACTTC.

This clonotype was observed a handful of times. The CDR3 sequence: CASSYGRFPTSTDTQYF. In DNA form, the CDR3 reads TGTGCCAGCAGTTACGGACGGTTCCCTACTAGCACAGATACGCAGTATTTT. The chain is built from TRBV6-5 and TRBJ2-3; D uncertain. V was clipped by 2 bases and J by 0 bases, with 15 bases between them. The length of the CDR3 is 17 residues. Per germline, CDR1 MNHEY and CDR2 SVGAGI.

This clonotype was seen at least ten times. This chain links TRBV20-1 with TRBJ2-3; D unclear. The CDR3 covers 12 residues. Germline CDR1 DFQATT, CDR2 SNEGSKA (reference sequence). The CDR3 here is CSSDGPGDTQYF. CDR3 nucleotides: TGCAGCTCTGACGGGCCGGGAGATACGCAGTATTTT.

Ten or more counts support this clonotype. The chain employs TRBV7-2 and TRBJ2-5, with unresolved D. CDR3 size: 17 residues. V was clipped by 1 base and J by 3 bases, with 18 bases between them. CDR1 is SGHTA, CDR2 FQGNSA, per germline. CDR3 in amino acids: CASSLGARWFRKETQYF. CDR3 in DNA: TGTGCCAGCAGCTTAGGGGCCCGGTGGTTCCGCAAAGAGACCCAGTACTTC.

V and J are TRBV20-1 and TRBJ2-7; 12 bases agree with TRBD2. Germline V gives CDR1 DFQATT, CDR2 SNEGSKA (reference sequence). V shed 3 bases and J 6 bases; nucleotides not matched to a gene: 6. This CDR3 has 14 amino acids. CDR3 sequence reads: CSASSSGGAAEQYF. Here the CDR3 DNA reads TGCAGTGCTAGTTCTAGCGGGGGGGCCGCCGAGCAGTACTTC.

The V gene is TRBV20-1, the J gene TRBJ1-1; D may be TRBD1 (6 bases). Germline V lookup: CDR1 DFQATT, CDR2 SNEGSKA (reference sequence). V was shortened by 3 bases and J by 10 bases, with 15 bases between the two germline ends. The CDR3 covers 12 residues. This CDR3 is CSASGGPSRAFF. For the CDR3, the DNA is TGCAGTGCTAGTGGGGGCCCTTCTCGAGCTTTCTTT.

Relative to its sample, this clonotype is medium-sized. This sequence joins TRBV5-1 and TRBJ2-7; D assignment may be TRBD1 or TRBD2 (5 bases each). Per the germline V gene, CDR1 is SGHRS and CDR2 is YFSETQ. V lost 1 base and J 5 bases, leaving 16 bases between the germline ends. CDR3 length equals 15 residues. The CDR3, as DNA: TGCGCCAGCAGCTTGTGGGGCATAGGAGGCGACGAGCAGTACTTC. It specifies CASSLWGIGGDEQYF.

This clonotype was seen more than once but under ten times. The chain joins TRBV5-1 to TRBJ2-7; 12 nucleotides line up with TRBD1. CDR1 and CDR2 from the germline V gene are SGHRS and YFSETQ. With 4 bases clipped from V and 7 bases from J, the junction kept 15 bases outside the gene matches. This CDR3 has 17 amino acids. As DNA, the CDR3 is TGCGCCAGCAGCCACAGACCTCCGGGACAGGGGGCGGAAGAGCAGTACTTC. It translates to CASSHRPPGQGAEEQYF.

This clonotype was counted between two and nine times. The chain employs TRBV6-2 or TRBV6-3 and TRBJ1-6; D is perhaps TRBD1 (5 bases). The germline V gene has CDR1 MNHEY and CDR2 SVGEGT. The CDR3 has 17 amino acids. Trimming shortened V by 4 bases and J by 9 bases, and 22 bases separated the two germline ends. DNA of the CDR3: TGTGCCAGCAGTTCCGCCCTTACGGGACTCAGGAGTTCACCCCTCCACTTT. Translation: CASSSALTGLRSSPLHF.

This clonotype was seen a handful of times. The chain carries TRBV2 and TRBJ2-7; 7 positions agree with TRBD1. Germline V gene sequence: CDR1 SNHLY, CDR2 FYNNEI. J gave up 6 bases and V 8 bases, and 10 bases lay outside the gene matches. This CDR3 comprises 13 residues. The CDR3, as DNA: TGTGCCAGCGTAAGGGACAGCGGTGGCGAGCAGTACGTC. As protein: CASVRDSGGEQYV.

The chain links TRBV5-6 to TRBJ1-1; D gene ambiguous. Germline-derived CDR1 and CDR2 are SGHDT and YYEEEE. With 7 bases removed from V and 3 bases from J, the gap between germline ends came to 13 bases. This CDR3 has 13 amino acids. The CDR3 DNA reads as TGTGCCAGCTACCTAGGGCCTCACACTGAAGCTTTCTTT. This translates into CASYLGPHTEAFF.

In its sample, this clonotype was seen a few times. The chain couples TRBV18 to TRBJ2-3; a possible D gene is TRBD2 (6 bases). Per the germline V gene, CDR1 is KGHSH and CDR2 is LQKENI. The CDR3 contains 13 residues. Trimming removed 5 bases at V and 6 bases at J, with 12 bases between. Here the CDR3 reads CASSAGTLDTQYF. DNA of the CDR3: TGTGCCAGCTCAGCGGGGACGCTGGATACGCAGTATTTT.

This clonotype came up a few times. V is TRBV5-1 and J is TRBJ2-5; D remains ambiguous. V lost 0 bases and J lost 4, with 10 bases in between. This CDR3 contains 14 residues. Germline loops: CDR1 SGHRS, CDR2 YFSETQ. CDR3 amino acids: CASSLEGLRETQYF. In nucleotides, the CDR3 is TGCGCCAGCAGCTTGGAAGGGCTACGAGAGACCCAGTACTTC. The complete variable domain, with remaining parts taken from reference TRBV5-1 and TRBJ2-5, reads KAGVTQTPRYLIKTRGQQVTLSCSPISGHRSVSWYQQTPGQGLQFLFEYFSETQRNKGNFPGRFSGRQFSNSRSEMNVSTLELGDSALYLCASSLEGLRETQYFGPGTRLLVL.

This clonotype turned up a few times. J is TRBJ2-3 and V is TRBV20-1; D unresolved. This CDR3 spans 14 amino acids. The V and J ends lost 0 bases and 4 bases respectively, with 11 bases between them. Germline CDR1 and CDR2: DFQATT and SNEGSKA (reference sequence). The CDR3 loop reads CSARDWLNSDTQYF. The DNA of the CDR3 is TGCAGTGCTAGAGATTGGCTAAACTCAGATACGCAGTATTTT.

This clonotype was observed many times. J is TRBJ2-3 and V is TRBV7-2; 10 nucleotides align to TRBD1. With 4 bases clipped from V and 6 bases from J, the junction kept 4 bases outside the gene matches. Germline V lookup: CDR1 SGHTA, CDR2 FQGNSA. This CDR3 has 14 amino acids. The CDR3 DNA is TGTGCCAGCAGCTCAGGACAGGGGGACGATACGCAGTATTTT. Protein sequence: CASSSGQGDDTQYF.

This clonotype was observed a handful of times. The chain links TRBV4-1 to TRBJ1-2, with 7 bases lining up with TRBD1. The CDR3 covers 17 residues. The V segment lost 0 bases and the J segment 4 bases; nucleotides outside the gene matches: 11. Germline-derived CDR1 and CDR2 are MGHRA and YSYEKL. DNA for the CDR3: TGCGCCAGCAGCCAAGATGTAGTTCCGAGGACAGGCTATGGCTACACCTTC. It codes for CASSQDVVPRTGYGYTF.

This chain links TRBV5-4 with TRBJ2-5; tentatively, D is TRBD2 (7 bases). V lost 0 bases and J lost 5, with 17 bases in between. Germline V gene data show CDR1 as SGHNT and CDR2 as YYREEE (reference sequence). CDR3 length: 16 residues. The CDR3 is CASSLALAGAGETQYF. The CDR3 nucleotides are TGTGCCAGCAGCTTGGCCCTGGCGGGGGCCGGGGAGACCCAGTACTTC.

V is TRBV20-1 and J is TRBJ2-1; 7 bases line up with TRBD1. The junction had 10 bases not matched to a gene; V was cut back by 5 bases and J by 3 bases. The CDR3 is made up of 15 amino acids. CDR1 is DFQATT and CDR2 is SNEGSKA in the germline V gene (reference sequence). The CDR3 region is CSALPGGTLYNEQFF. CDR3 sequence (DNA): TGCAGTGCTCTTCCAGGGGGAACCCTCTACAATGAGCAGTTCTTC.

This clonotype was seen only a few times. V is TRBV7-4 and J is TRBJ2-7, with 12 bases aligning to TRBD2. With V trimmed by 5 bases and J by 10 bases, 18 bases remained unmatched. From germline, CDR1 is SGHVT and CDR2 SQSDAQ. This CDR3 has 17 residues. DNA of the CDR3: TGTGCCAGCAGCACGAATCCCCCGACTAGCGGGGGCGATCCCCAGTACGTC. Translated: CASSTNPPTSGGDPQYV.

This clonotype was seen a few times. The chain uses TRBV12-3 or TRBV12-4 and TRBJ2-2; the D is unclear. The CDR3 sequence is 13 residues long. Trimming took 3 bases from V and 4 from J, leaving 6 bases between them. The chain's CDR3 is CASSLTRTGELFF. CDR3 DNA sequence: TGTGCCAGCAGTTTGACCCGCACCGGGGAGCTGTTTTTT.

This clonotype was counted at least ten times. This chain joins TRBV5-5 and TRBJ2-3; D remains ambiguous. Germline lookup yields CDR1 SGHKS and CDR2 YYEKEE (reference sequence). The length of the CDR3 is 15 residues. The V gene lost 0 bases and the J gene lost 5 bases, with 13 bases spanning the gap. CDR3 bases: TGTGCCAGCAGCTTGGTCCCTAGTCTTGGAGATACGCAGTATTTT. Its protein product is CASSLVPSLGDTQYF.

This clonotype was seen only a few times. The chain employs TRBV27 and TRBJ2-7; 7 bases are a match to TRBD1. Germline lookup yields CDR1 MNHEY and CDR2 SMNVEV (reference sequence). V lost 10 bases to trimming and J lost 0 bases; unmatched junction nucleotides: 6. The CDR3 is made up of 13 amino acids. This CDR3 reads CANRGQFSYEQYF. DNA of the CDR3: TGTGCCAACCGGGGACAGTTCTCCTACGAGCAGTACTTC.

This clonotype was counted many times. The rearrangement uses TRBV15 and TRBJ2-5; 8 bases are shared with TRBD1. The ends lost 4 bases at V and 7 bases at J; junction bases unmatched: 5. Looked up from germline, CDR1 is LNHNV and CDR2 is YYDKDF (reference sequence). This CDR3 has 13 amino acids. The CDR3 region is CATSTDRETTQYF. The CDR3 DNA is TGTGCCACCAGCACGGACAGGGAAACGACCCAGTACTTC.

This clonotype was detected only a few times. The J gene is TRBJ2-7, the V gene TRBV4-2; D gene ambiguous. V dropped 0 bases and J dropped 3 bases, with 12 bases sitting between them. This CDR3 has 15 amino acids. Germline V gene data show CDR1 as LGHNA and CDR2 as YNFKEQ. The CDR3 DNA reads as TGTGCCAGCAGCCAAGACCCGGGCCCTAGCTACGAGCAGTACTTC. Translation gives CASSQDPGPSYEQYF.

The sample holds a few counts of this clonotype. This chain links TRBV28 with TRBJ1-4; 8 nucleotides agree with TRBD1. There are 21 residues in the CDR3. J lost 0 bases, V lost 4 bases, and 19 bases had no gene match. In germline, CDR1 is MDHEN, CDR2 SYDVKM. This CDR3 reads CASSSRLNRGLGGATNEKLFF. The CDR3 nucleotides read TGTGCCAGCAGTTCCCGCCTAAACAGGGGGTTGGGAGGAGCAACTAATGAAAAACTGTTTTTT.

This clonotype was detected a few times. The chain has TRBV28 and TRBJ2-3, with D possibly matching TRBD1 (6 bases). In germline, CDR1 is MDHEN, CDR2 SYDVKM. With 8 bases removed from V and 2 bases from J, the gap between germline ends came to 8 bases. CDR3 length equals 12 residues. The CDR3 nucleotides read TGTGCCAGCCTGGGGGCCACAGATACGCAGTATTTT. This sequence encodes CASLGATDTQYF. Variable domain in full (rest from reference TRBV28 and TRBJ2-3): DVKVTQSSRYLVKRTGEKVFLECVQDMDHENMFWYRQDPGLGLRLIYFSYDVKMKEKGDIPEGYSVSREKKERFSLILESASTNQTSMYLCASLGATDTQYFGPGTRLTVL.